The rows below give T cell receptor beta chains drawn from one sample of a study of blood T cell repertoires in COVID-19. The table came from immunoSEQ multiplex PCR; TCRdb's copy has only in-frame clones and leaves some out. This sample has about 200,000 clones; around 81% occur once, and the top ten carry 10% to 15%. Sequencing was performed on peripheral blood. These receptors came from a human donor in a cohort sampled during active COVID-19. Each CDR3 is given with its conserved first and last residue. Fields, in order: CDR3 DNA, CDR3 protein, clone size, D gene, J gene, V gene. The D gene is left open where the match is weak. Clone size is not always given. Where it is, it says once, few, many or a class for expanded clones.

TGTGCCAGCAGTATCACAGGGGGAGGATCACCCCTCCACTTT,CASSITGGGSPLHF,.,TRBD1,TRBJ1-6,TRBV6-2/TRBV6-3
TGTGCCAGCAGTCCGGGGACTAGCGGGAGGGCCGCCCACGAGCAGTACTTC,CASSPGTSGRAAHEQYF,once,TRBD2,TRBJ2-7,TRBV27
TGTGCCAGCAGTTCCCCCCGACTCGAGCGGGGGGGCTTCGACGAGCAGTACTTC,CASSSPRLERGGFDEQYF,.,TRBD2,TRBJ2-7,TRBV28
TGTGCCAGCAGCTTCGACAGGGGTGGGGCCAACGTCCTGACTTTC,CASSFDRGGANVLTF,.,TRBD1,TRBJ2-6,TRBV6-5
TGTGCCAGCAGGTCTAGCGGGACTGCGTACAATGAGCAGTTCTTC,CASRSSGTAYNEQFF,.,TRBD2,TRBJ2-1,TRBV28
TGCGCCAGCAGCGTAACAGGGGTCACTGAAGCTTTCTTT,CASSVTGVTEAFF,.,TRBD1,TRBJ1-1,TRBV5-1
TGTGCCAGCAGTTGGGCCTCCTACGAGCAGTACTTC,CASSWASYEQYF,.,.,TRBJ2-7,TRBV28
TGTGCCAGCAGCGCCGGGGGGGGAGTGCAGTATTTT,CASSAGGGVQYF,.,TRBD2,TRBJ2-3,TRBV5-4
TGCGCCAGCAGCTTGGCCCAGGGGGTATTGAACACTGAAGCTTTCTTT,CASSLAQGVLNTEAFF,.,TRBD1,TRBJ1-1,TRBV5-1
TGTGCCAGTAGTATATCTGGCGGGAGTCGGGGAGAACAGTACTTC,CASSISGGSRGEQYF,once,TRBD2,TRBJ2-7,TRBV19
TGTGCCAGCTCACCCAATGCCGGGGAGCTGTTTTTT,CASSPNAGELFF,.,.,TRBJ2-2,TRBV18
TGTGCCAGCAGCCCCTCAATCCGGGAATCGGGTAGCTACACCTTC,CASSPSIRESGSYTF,.,.,TRBJ1-2,TRBV7-8
TGCGCCAGCAGCTACAGCCTCAGTGCGGGTCGCGAGCAGTACTTC,CASSYSLSAGREQYF,once,.,TRBJ2-7,TRBV5-1
TGTGCCTGGAGAGGCAGGGGGCTCTATAGCAATAGCAATCAGCCCCAGCATTTT,CAWRGRGLYSNSNQPQHF,.,TRBD1,TRBJ1-5,TRBV30
TGTGCCAGCAGAGGATCAGGGTTTTACAATGAGCAGTTCTTC,CASRGSGFYNEQFF,once,.,TRBJ2-1,TRBV6-5
TGTGCCAGCAGCCAAGATCTCGGACTAGTCCCCTACGAGCAGTACTTC,CASSQDLGLVPYEQYF,.,TRBD2,TRBJ2-7,TRBV4-2
TGTGCCAGCAGTTTAGCGGGGGTTAGCTCCTACAATGAGCAGTTCTTC,CASSLAGVSSYNEQFF,.,TRBD2,TRBJ2-1,TRBV11-3
TGTGCCAGTAACGACAGGGGAGGGTCAACTTGGGGTGAAGCTTTCTTT,CASNDRGGSTWGEAFF,few,TRBD1,TRBJ1-1,TRBV19
TGTGCCAGCAGTTTGCAGGGGGCGGAAGAGACCCAGTACTTC,CASSLQGAEETQYF,once,TRBD1,TRBJ2-5,TRBV27
TGTGCCAGCAGCTTCAGATCTTCTGATACGCAGTATTTT,CASSFRSSDTQYF,.,.,TRBJ2-3,TRBV7-3
TGTGCCAGCAGTGAATTCACGGACAGGGTACATGAGCAGTTCTTC,CASSEFTDRVHEQFF,.,TRBD1,TRBJ2-1,TRBV25-1
TGTGCCAGCACCAGGCCCGGTAAAGGTGAAGCTTTCTTT,CASTRPGKGEAFF,.,.,TRBJ1-1,TRBV28
TGTGCCAGCAGCTTAACGCCCGGGGACATTCAGTACTTC,CASSLTPGDIQYF,.,.,TRBJ2-4,TRBV7-3
TGTGCCAGCAGTTACCGGGTCGCGACCGGGGAGCTGTTTTTT,CASSYRVATGELFF,once,.,TRBJ2-2,TRBV6-5
TGTGCCAGCAGCTTACCGGGACAGGGGGCCGGGGAGCTGTTTTTT,CASSLPGQGAGELFF,.,TRBD1,TRBJ2-2,TRBV7-2
TGTGCCAGCAGCCAAGATCGGTCCCCGAGCACAGATACGCAGTATTTT,CASSQDRSPSTDTQYF,.,.,TRBJ2-3,TRBV3-1/TRBV3-2
TGTGCCAGCACCACTTCCAGGGGTGAGCAGTTCTTC,CASTTSRGEQFF,.,.,TRBJ2-1,TRBV12-3/TRBV12-4
TGTGCCAGCAGCTTGCTGAGCCGGGGGGGCCTTACCGATACGCAGTATTTT,CASSLLSRGGLTDTQYF,.,.,TRBJ2-3,TRBV21-1
TGTGCCAGCAGCCTGCGGGTCGGGGAGCTGTTTTTT,CASSLRVGELFF,.,.,TRBJ2-2,TRBV11-3
TGTGCCAGCAGCGCCCTGGGACTAGCGGGAGACACAGATACGCAGTATTTT,CASSALGLAGDTDTQYF,.,TRBD2,TRBJ2-3,TRBV7-2
TGTGCCAGCAGTAGACGGTTGGAGGATTATAGCAATCAGCCCCAGCATTTT,CASSRRLEDYSNQPQHF,.,.,TRBJ1-5,TRBV6-2/TRBV6-3
TGTGCCAGCAGTGAATTCCCGCGTCAGCCCCAGCATTTT,CASSEFPRQPQHF,.,.,TRBJ1-5,TRBV2
TGCGCCAGCAGCTTCGGACCGGGGGGCGGGGAGACCCAGTACTTC,CASSFGPGGGETQYF,.,.,TRBJ2-5,TRBV5-1
TGTGCCAGCACCCCTTCCCCCCCTTCACCCCTCCACTTT,CASTPSPPSPLHF,.,.,TRBJ1-6,TRBV6-5
TGTGCCAGCAGCCTGAGGGGGAACCTGAACACTGAAGCTTTCTTT,CASSLRGNLNTEAFF,few,.,TRBJ1-1,TRBV14